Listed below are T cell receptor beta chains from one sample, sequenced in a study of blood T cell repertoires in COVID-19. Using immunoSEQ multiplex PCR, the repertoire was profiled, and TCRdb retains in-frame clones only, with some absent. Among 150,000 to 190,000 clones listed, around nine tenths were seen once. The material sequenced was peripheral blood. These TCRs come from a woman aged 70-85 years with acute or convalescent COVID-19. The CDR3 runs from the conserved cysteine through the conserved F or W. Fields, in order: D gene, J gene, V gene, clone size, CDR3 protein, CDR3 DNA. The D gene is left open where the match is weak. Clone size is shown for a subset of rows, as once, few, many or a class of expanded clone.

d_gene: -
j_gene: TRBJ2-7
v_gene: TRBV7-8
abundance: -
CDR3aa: CASSLAPQGTYEQYF
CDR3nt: TGTGCCAGCAGCTTAGCGCCCCAGGGAACTTACGAGCAGTACTTC

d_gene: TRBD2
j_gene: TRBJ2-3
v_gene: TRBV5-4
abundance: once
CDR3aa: CPSSLLILAGGGASTDTQYF
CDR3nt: TGTCCCAGCAGCTTGTTGATACTAGCGGGGGGGGGAGCTAGCACAGATACGCAGTATTTT

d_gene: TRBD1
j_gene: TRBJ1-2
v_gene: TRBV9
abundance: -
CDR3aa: CASSAGGPGTGGINGYTF
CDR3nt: TGTGCCAGCAGCGCGGGGGGACCCGGGACAGGGGGCATAAATGGCTACACCTTC

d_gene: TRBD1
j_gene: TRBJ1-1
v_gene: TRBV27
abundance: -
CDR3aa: CASSPRTGQVTEAFF
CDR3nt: TGTGCCAGCAGTCCGCGGACAGGGCAGGTTACTGAAGCTTTCTTT

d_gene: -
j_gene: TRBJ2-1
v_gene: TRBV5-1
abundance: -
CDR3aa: CASSLDGQSYNEQFF
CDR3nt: TGCGCCAGCAGCTTGGACGGACAGTCCTACAATGAGCAGTTCTTC

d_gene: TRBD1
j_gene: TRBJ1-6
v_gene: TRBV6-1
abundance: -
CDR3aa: CASSELGQGNSPLHF
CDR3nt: TGTGCCAGCAGTGAACTGGGACAGGGAAATTCACCCCTCCACTTT

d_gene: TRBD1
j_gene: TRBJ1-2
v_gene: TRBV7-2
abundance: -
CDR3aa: CASSPGPGQGLYGYTF
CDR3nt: TGTGCCAGCAGCCCTGGGCCAGGACAGGGGCTATATGGCTACACCTTC

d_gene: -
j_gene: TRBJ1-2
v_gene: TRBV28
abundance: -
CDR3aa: CASSLVQSYGYTF
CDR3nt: TGTGCCAGCAGTTTAGTACAGTCCTATGGCTACACCTTC

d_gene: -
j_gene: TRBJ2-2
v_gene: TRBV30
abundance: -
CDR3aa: CAWSWGRGTRELFF
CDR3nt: TGTGCCTGGAGTTGGGGGCGGGGGACAAGGGAGCTGTTTTTT

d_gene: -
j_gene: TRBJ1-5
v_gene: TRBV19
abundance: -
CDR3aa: CASSIDLQPQHF
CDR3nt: TGTGCCAGTAGTATAGATCTTCAGCCCCAGCATTTT

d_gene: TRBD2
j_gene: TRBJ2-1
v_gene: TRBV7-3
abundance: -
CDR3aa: CASSSRGGAVDEQFF
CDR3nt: TGTGCCAGCAGCTCCCGCGGGGGGGCGGTCGATGAGCAGTTCTTC

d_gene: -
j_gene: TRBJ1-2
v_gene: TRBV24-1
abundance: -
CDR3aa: CATSDFPQGHGYTF
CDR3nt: TGTGCCACCAGTGATTTTCCACAGGGTCATGGCTACACCTTC

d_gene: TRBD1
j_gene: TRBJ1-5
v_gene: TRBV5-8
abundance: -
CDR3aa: CASSLTGGANQPQHF
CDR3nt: TGTGCCAGCAGCCTTACAGGGGGCGCAAATCAGCCCCAGCATTTT

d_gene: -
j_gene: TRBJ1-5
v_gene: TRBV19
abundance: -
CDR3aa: CASSIDLDRWSNQPQHF
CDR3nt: TGTGCCAGTAGTATAGACCTGGACAGATGGAGCAATCAGCCCCAGCATTTT

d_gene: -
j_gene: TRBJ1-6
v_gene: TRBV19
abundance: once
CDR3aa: CASSIDQGETLRNSPLHF
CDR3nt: TGTGCCAGTAGTATAGATCAAGGGGAAACCCTCCGTAATTCACCCCTCCACTTT

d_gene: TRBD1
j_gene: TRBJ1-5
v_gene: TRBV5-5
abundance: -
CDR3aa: CASSPRGQGSTDQPQHF
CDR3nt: TGTGCCAGCAGCCCCCGGGGACAGGGTTCAACTGATCAGCCCCAGCATTTT

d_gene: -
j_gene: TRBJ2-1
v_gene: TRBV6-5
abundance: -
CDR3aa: CATRVGPEINEQFF
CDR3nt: TGTGCCACCCGGGTGGGGCCTGAGATCAATGAGCAGTTCTTC

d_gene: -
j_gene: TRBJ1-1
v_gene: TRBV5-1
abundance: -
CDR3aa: CASSLGYAGTEAFF
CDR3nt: TGCGCCAGCAGCTTGGGATATGCGGGCACTGAAGCTTTCTTT

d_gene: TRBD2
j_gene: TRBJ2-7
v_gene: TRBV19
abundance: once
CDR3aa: CASSKGTSGEREQYF
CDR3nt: TGTGCCAGTAGTAAGGGGACTAGCGGGGAACGCGAGCAGTACTTC

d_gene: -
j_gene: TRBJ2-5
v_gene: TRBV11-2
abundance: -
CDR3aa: CASSLGGGPETQYF
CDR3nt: TGTGCCAGCAGCTTAGGGGGAGGACCTGAGACCCAGTACTTC

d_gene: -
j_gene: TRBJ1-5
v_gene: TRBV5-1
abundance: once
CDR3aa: CASSLGGGLNSNQPQHF
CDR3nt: TGCGCCAGCAGCTTGGGCGGGGGACTTAATAGCAATCAGCCCCAGCATTTT

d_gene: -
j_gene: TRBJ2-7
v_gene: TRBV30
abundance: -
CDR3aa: CAWSQKGGAYEQYF
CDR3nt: TGTGCCTGGAGTCAAAAGGGGGGGGCCTACGAGCAGTACTTC

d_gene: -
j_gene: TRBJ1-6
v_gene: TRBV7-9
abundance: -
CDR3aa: CASSYRTANSPLHF
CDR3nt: TGTGCCAGCAGCTACAGGACAGCAAATTCACCCCTCCACTTT

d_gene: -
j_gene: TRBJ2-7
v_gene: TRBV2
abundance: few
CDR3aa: CASSSQGSEQYF
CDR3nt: TGTGCCAGCAGTTCCCAGGGTTCCGAGCAGTACTTC

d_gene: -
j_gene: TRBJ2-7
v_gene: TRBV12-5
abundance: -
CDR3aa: CASGLASYEQYF
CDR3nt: TGTGCTAGTGGTTTAGCATCCTACGAGCAGTACTTC

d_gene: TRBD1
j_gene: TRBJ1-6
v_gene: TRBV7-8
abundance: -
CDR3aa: CASSDRGSGNSPLHF
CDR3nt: TGTGCCAGCAGTGACAGGGGCTCGGGCAATTCACCCCTCCACTTT

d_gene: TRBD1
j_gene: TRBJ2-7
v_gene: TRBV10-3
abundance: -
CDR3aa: CAISEETGVSYEQYF
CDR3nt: TGTGCCATCAGTGAAGAGACAGGGGTATCCTACGAGCAGTACTTC

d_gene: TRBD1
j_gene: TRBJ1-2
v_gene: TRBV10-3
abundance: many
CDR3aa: CAITRDRDYGYTF
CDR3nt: TGTGCCATCACCCGGGACAGAGACTATGGCTACACCTTC

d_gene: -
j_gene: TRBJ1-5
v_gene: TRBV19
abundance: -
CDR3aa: CASNNQHRNSNQPQHF
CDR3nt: TGTGCCAGTAATAATCAACACAGGAATAGCAATCAGCCCCAGCATTTT

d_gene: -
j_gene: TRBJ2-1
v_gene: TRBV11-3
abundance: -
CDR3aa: CASSLGGRYEQFF
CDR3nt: TGTGCCAGCAGCTTAGGAGGGCGGTATGAGCAGTTCTTC

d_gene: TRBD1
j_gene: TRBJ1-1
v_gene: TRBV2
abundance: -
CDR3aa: CASSLLEGAGTEAFF
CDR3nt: TGTGCCAGCAGCCTCCTGGAGGGGGCGGGGACTGAAGCTTTCTTT

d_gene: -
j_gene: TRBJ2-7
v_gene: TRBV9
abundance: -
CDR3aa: CASSVDQGTYEQYF
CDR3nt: TGTGCCAGCAGCGTAGATCAGGGGACCTACGAGCAGTACTTC

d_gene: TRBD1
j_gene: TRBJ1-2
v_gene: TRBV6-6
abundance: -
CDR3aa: CASSPGQGRANYGYTF
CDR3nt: TGTGCCAGCAGTCCGGGACAGGGACGAGCTAACTATGGCTACACCTTC

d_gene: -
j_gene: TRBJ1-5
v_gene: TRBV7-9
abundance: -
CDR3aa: CASSDSGNQPQHF
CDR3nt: TGTGCCAGCAGCGATTCAGGGAATCAGCCCCAGCATTTT

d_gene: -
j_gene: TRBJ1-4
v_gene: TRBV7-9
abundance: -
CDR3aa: CASSGQTGELFF
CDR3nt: TGTGCCAGCAGCGGACAGACAGGAGAACTGTTTTTT

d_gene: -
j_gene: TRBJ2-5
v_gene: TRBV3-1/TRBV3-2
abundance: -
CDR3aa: CASSFTVAPNKYF
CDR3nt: TGTGCCAGCTCTTTTACGGTAGCGCCAAATAAGTACTTC

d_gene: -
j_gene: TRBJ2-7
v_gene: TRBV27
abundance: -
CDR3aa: CASSPTRGAPSEQYF
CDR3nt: TGTGCCAGCAGTCCGACCCGCGGGGCGCCGAGCGAGCAGTACTTC

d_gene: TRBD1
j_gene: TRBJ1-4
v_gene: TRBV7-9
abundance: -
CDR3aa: CASSPGTGGEKLFF
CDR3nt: TGTGCCAGCAGCCCCGGGACAGGGGGAGAAAAACTGTTTTTT

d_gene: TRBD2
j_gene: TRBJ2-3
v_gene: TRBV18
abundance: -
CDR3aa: CASSLTSGGEPDTQYF
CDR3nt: TGTGCCAGCTCACTAACTAGCGGGGGAGAGCCAGATACGCAGTATTTT

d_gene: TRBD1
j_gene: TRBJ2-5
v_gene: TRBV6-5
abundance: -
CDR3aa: CASSAGTAQETQYF
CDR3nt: TGTGCCAGCAGCGCCGGGACAGCCCAAGAGACCCAGTACTTC

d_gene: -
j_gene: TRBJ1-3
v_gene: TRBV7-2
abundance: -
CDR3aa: CASSLGGPGVSGNTIYF
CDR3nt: TGTGCCAGCAGCTTAGGGGGTCCGGGGGTATCCGGAAACACCATATATTTT

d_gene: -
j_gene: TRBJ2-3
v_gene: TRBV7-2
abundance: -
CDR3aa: CASSFGEGDTQYF
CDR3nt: TGTGCCAGCAGCTTCGGGGAAGGGGATACGCAGTATTTT

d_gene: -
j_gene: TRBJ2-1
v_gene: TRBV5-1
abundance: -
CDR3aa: CASSSKANSYNEQFF
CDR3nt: TGCGCCAGCAGCTCCAAAGCGAATTCCTACAATGAGCAGTTCTTC

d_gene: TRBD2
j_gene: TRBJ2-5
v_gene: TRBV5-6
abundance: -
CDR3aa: CASSSNGGALETQYF
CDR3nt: TGTGCCAGCAGCTCAAACGGGGGGGCTTTGGAGACCCAGTACTTC

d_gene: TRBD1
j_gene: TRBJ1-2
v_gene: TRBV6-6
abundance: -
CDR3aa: CASSYYGGQGWYGYTF
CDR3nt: TGTGCCAGCAGTTACTATGGGGGACAGGGGTGGTATGGCTACACCTTC

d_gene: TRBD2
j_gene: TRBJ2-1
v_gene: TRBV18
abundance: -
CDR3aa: CASSPYLVLAGGHNEQFF
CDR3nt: TGTGCCAGCTCACCGTACCTTGTTCTAGCGGGGGGCCACAATGAGCAGTTCTTC

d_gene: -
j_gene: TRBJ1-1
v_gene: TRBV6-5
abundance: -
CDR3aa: CASSYSWQVNTEAFF
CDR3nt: TGTGCCAGCAGTTACTCGTGGCAGGTAAACACTGAAGCTTTCTTT

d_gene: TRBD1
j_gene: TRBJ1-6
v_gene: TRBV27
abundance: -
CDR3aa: CASSRDRGSSPLHF
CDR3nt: TGTGCCAGCAGTCGGGACAGGGGAAGTTCACCCCTCCACTTT

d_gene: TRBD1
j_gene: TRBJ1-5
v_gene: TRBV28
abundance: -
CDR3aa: CASSPWGQGSNQPQHF
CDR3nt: TGTGCCAGCAGTCCGTGGGGACAGGGGAGCAATCAGCCCCAGCATTTT

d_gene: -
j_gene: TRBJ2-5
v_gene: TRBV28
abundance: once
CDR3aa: CASSFSGTQYF
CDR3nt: TGTGCCAGCAGTTTCTCCGGGACCCAGTACTTC

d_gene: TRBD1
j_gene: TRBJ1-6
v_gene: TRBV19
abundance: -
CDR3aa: CASSFRTGRSSYNSPLHF
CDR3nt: TGTGCCAGTAGTTTTCGGACAGGAAGAAGCTCCTATAATTCACCCCTCCACTTT

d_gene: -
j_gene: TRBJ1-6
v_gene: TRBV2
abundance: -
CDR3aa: CASSALQNSPLHF
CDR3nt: TGTGCCAGCAGTGCCCTGCAGAATTCACCCCTCCACTTT